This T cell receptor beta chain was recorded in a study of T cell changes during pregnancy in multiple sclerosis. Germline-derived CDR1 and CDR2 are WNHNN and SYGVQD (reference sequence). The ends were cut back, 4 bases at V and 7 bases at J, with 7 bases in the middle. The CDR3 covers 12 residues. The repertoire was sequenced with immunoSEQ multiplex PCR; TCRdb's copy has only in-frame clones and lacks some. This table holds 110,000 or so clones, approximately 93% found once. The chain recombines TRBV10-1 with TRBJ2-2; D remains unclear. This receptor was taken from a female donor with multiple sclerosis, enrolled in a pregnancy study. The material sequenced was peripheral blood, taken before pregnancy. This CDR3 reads CASSVGYGELFF. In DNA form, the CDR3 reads TGCGCCAGCAGTGTCGGTTACGGGGAGCTGTTTTTT.